This TCR beta chain was identified in a study of cytomegalovirus exposure and HLA in healthy donors. Comment on this clone: Its antigen remains unidentified.

The study, taken as a whole, reports: Cytomegalovirus status, reportedly, was diagnosed with high specificity and sensitivity by the classifier.

The ends were cut back, 7 bases at V and 7 bases at J, with 26 bases in the middle. The CDR3 totals 16 residues. Germline V lookup: CDR1 MDHEN, CDR2 SYDVKM. The donors were members of the validation cohort comprising about 130 subjects, separate from the roughly 600-subject first cohort. Data came from immunoSEQ multiplex PCR; TCRdb stores just in-frame clones and leaves some out. The table shows about 170,000 clones, with about 90% occurring only once. The chain uses TRBV28 and TRBJ2-7, with a weak D call TRBD2 (6 bases). Source material: PBMCs. The clonotype was recovered from a young woman in good health and CMV-seronegative. The CDR3 nucleotides are TGTGCCAGCACCTCAACCGGGACTCTTACTTGGGGGGAGCAGTACTTC. Its translation is CASTSTGTLTWGEQYF.